This T cell receptor (beta chain) was captured in a study of Graves' ophthalmopathy and Graves' hyperthyroidism. Amplifying from RNA transcripts, the study obtained TCR beta CDR3 regions. Following a first-round RT-PCR that used HTBI primers, a second-round multiplex PCR was carried out. TCRdb processed the multiplex PCR reads anew with MiXCR; each CDR3 protein has one entry. The table has about 40,000 distinct CDR3 sequences, over 40% seen once. Certain patients, namely those with other autoimmune diseases, uncontrolled infections, pregnancy or lactation, were excluded. This CDR3 is built from 16 residues. V was pared by 4 bases and J by 4 bases, with 9 bases of the junction left unmatched. Germline CDR1 MGHDK, CDR2 SYGVNS.

The origin of this receptor is an adult man with Graves' ophthalmopathy. The sequenced material came from peripheral blood. The chain joins TRBV25-1 to TRBJ2-7; TRBD2 aligns across 11 bases. The CDR3 DNA is TGTGCCAGCAGTGTGACTAGCGGGAAGATGAAATACGAGCAGTACTTC. The encoded protein is CASSVTSGKMKYEQYF.